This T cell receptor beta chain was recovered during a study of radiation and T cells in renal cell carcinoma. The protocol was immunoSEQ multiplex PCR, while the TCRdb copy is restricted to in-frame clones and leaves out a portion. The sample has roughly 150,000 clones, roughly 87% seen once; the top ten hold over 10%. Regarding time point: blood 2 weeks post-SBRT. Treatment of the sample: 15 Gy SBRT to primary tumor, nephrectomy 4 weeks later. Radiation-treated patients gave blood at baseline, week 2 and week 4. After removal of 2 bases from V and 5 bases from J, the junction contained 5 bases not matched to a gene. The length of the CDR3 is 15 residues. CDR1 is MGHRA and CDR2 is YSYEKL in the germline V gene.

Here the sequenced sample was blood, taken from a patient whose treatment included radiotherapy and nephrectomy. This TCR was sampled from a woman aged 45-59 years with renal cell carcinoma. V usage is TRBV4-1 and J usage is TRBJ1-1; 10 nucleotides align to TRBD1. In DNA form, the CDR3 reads TGCGCCAGCAGCCAACGGGACAGGGGAGGGACTGAAGCTTTCTTT. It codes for CASSQRDRGGTEAFF.